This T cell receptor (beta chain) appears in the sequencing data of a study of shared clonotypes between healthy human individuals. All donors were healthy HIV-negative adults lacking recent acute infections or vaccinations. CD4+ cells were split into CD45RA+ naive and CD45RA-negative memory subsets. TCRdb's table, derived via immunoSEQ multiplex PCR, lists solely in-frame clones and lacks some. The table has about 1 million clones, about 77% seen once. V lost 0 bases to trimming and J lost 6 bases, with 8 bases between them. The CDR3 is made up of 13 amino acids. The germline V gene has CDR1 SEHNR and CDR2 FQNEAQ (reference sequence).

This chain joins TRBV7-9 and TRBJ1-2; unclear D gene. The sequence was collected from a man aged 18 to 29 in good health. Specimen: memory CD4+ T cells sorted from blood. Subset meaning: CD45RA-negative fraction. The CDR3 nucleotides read TGTGCCAGCAGCTTAGCGGGGAGTGATGGCTACACCTTC. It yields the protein CASSLAGSDGYTF.